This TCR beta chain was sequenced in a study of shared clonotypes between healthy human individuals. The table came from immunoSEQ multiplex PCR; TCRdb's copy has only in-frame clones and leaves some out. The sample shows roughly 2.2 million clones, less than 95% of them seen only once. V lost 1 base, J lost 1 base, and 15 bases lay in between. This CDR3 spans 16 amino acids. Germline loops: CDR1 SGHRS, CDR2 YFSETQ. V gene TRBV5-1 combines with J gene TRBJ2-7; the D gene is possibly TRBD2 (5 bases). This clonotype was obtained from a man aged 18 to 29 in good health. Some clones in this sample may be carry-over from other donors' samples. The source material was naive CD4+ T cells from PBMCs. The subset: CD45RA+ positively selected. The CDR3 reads CASSLLGAGRSYEQYF. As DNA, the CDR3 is TGCGCCAGCAGCTTGTTGGGAGCAGGAAGGTCCTACGAGCAGTACTTC.